This T cell receptor (beta chain) was found in a study of human T cells and chemical hapten exposure. Study as a whole: Largely, small differences in pooled library volume made per-sample TCR yields vary.

The CDR3 totals 12 residues. Trimming at V came to 9 bases and at J to 0 bases, leaving 1 base not matched to a gene. The germline V gene encodes CDR1 SNHLY and CDR2 FYNNEI. Time point given: pre-sensitization, week 0. The treatment was: therapeutic diphenylcyclopropenone sensitization with weekly scalp DPC. Unique molecular identifiers were affixed to discrete cDNA molecules within the library. In TCRdb, the RACE reads were re-called with MiXCR into one record per CDR3 protein. The sample contains fewer than 70,000 distinct CDR3 sequences, approximately 10% of which appear only once. General study findings and limits: Versus controls, expanded TCRs had significantly more large CDR3 similarity clusters. As patch test score rose, PT1 expanded TCR counts tended to rise as well.

Regarding this clonotype: Antigen unknown.

The chain uses TRBV2 and TRBJ1-1, with 7 bases matching TRBD1. The receptor's source is a woman aged 45 to 65 with alopecia areata. Some clones in this sample may be carry-over from other donors' samples. Sequences were derived from whole blood, sampled in connection with sensitization to the hapten diphenylcyclopropenone (DPC). CDR3 nucleotide sequence: TGTGCCAGAGGGGGCATGAACACTGAAGCTTTCTTT. Protein sequence: CARGGMNTEAFF.